This passage covers 20 T cell receptor beta chains from one sample sequenced in a study of T cells expressing NK-cell markers. Each CDR3 protein gets one entry in TCRdb, which reprocessed the 5' RACE reads and gives no DNA. Its table records 150,000 to 180,000 distinct CDR3 sequences. Material: blood T cells: a sorted CD56 or NKG2C T cell subset, CD4+ or CD8+ T cells, or bulk PBMC T cells (not recorded which). These receptor sequences come from a woman aged 45 to 65 in good health.

Here the CDR3 reads CASSLTVRSINNEQFF. The chain combines TRBV5-1 with TRBJ2-1. This CDR3 has 16 residues. CDR1 is SGHRS and CDR2 is YFSETQ in the germline V gene.

This sequence joins TRBV19 and TRBJ2-1; the D call of TRBD2 rests on TCRdb alone, since no DNA is present to check it. The CDR3 runs 15 residues. Looked up from germline, CDR1 is LNHDA and CDR2 is SQIVND (reference sequence). CDR3 protein: CASSIGGGRQGEQFF. The full variable domain, with the rest looked up from reference TRBV19 and TRBJ2-1, is DGGITQSPKYLFRKEGQNVTLSCEQNLNHDAMYWYRQDPGQGLRLIYYSQIVNDFQKGDIAEGYSVSREKKESFPLTVTSAQKNPTAFYLCASSIGGGRQGEQFFGPGTRLTVL.

The chain employs TRBV19 and TRBJ2-6. Germline assignment: CDR1 LNHDA and CDR2 SQIVND (reference sequence). This CDR3 has 17 amino acids. The CDR3 loop is CASSIDSESSGANVLTF.

The chain recombines TRBV3-1 with TRBJ2-2; lacking DNA, the TRBD2 call made by TCRdb goes unchecked. The CDR3 loop spans 13 amino acids. CDR1 is LGHDT, CDR2 YNNKEL, per germline (reference sequence). The CDR3 protein is CASSQTRPGELFF. Together with reference TRBV3-1 and TRBJ2-2, the CDR3 gives the full variable domain: DTAVSQTPKYLVTQMGNDKSIKCEQNLGHDTMYWYKQDSKKFLKIMFSYNNKELIINETVPNRFSPKSPDKAHLNLHINSLELGDSAVYFCASSQTRPGELFFGEGSRLTVL.

CDR3 amino acids: CASSQLQGTTEAFF. V usage is TRBV4-1 and J usage is TRBJ1-1; TCRdb proposes TRBD1, but this gene call is untestable without DNA. The CDR3 contains 14 residues. The V gene's germline CDR1 is MGHRA and CDR2 YSYEKL.

The chain employs TRBV2 and TRBJ2-3; TCRdb's D call, TRBD2, is unchecked because there is no DNA. Germline values: CDR1 SNHLY, CDR2 FYNNEI. This CDR3 has 15 residues. CDR3 region: CASSSSGVNTDTQYF.

This rearrangement joins TRBV6-5 to TRBJ2-3; lacking DNA, the TRBD2 call made by TCRdb goes unchecked. Germline values: CDR1 MNHEY, CDR2 SVGAGI. The CDR3 length is 16 residues. The chain's CDR3 is CASSYGLAGTTDTQYF.

J is TRBJ2-2 and V is TRBV6-2 or TRBV6-3; without DNA, the TCRdb call of TRBD2 cannot be checked. The CDR3 spans 16 residues. CDR1 and CDR2 (germline): MNHEY, SVGEGT. The CDR3 protein is CASSYSTSGRTGELFF.

V gene TRBV6-1 combines with J gene TRBJ2-3; TCRdb's D call of TRBD1 is untestable without DNA. The germline V gene encodes CDR1 MNHNS and CDR2 SASEGT. This CDR3 region has 15 residues. CDR3 amino acids: CASIPGQIYTDTQYF.

The chain links TRBV4-1 to TRBJ2-5. The CDR3 extends over 13 amino acids. Germline values: CDR1 MGHRA, CDR2 YSYEKL. CDR3 sequence reads: CASSQDRQETQYF.

This chain joins TRBV6-1 and TRBJ2-1; TCRdb reports TRBD1, a call that lacks DNA to check it against. CDR3 size: 13 residues. Germline CDR1 MNHNS, CDR2 SASEGT. CDR3 amino acids: CASSEFRGNEQFF.

The chain has TRBV6-5 and TRBJ2-7; the TCRdb call, TRBD1, lacks DNA for checking. CDR1 is MNHEY, CDR2 SVGAGI, per germline. The CDR3 is 14 residues long. This CDR3 is CASSYSGTAYEQYF.

CDR3 sequence reads: CASSLVRADTDTQYF. The chain is built from TRBV27 and TRBJ2-3; the TRBD1 assignment by TCRdb is unverifiable without DNA. Germline V gene data show CDR1 as MNHEY and CDR2 as SMNVEV (reference sequence). This CDR3 region has 15 residues.

The chain recombines TRBV6-5 with TRBJ2-6; TCRdb lists TRBD1, though no DNA is available to test this call. This CDR3 spans 15 amino acids. Germline V gives CDR1 MNHEY, CDR2 SVGAGI. The CDR3 region is CASLKGGTGANVLTF.

The chain carries TRBV7-8 and TRBJ2-3; TCRdb returns TRBD1, unconfirmable since there is no DNA. CDR3 length: 13 amino acids. Germline CDR1 reads SGHVS; CDR2 reads FQNEAQ. This CDR3 reads CASSLSGSDTQYF. The full variable domain, its missing parts supplied by reference TRBV7-8 and TRBJ2-3, is GAGVSQSPRYKVAKRGQDVALRCDPISGHVSLFWYQQALGQGPEFLTYFQNEAQLDKSGLPSDRFFAERPEGSVSTLKIQRTQQEDSAVYLCASSLSGSDTQYFGPGTRLTVL.

The V and J genes are TRBV27 and TRBJ1-1. The CDR3 sequence is 14 residues long. In germline, CDR1 is MNHEY, CDR2 SMNVEV (reference sequence). The CDR3 spells CASNWAGMKTEAFF.

The genes are TRBV10-2 and TRBJ2-1. CDR3 length: 14 amino acids. Germline CDR1 and CDR2: WSHSY and SAAADI. The CDR3 spells CATRRDDAYNEQFF.

The chain's CDR3 is CASSLERDRAISTYNEQFF. The V gene is TRBV11-1, the J gene TRBJ2-1; there is no DNA to check the TCRdb D call of TRBD1. This CDR3 contains 19 residues. Germline values: CDR1 SGHAT, CDR2 FQDESV (reference sequence).

The rearrangement uses TRBV24-1 and TRBJ2-1. The germline V gene has CDR1 KGHDR and CDR2 SFDVKD. The CDR3 extends over 14 amino acids. The CDR3 is CATSDFQTFNEQFF.

The chain links TRBV6-5 to TRBJ1-1; absent DNA, TCRdb's TRBD1 call cannot be checked. In germline, CDR1 is MNHEY, CDR2 SVGAGI. The CDR3 extends over 15 amino acids. The CDR3 is CASSFNSGGGTEAFF.